The 7 T cell receptor beta chains below come from one sample, sequenced in a study of T cell responses to AZD1222 COVID-19 vaccine. Using immunoSEQ multiplex PCR, the repertoire was profiled, and TCRdb retains in-frame clones only, with some absent. The table shows approximately 120,000 clones, with about nine tenths occurring only once. The specimen comprised peripheral blood, sampled on day 0 of AZD1222 vaccination. Receptor source: an adult in good health.

In this sample, this clone turned up a few times. V is TRBV27 and J is TRBJ2-2; the D is unclear. Germline lookup yields CDR1 MNHEY and CDR2 SMNVEV (reference sequence). The V gene lost 6 bases and the J gene lost 2 bases, with 7 bases spanning the gap. CDR3 length: 13 residues. The CDR3 sequence is CASRADNTGELFF. The CDR3 DNA is TGTGCCAGCAGGGCGGATAACACCGGGGAGCTGTTTTTT.

V usage is TRBV18 and J usage is TRBJ2-7; D may be TRBD1 or TRBD2 (5 bases each). This CDR3 is 11 amino acids long. Trimming removed 2 bases at V and 6 bases at J, with 5 bases between. The germline V gene has CDR1 KGHSH and CDR2 LQKENI. The CDR3 loop reads CASSPGTEQYF. The CDR3 DNA is TGTGCCAGCTCACCAGGGACCGAGCAGTACTTC.

The chain has TRBV3-1 (or the pseudogene TRBV3-2) and TRBJ2-3; possibly TRBD2 for D (6 bases). CDR1 and CDR2 (germline): LGHDT, YNNKEL (reference sequence). The V end lost 6 bases, the J end lost 0 bases, and 25 bases lay between the germline ends. The length of the CDR3 is 19 residues. The CDR3 nucleotides read TGTGCCAGCAGTCTGTCCCGGGGGAAGGACCGGACTAGCACAGATACGCAGTATTTT. As protein: CASSLSRGKDRTSTDTQYF.

This sequence joins TRBV18 and TRBJ2-5; D unresolved. The germline V gene has CDR1 KGHSH and CDR2 LQKENI. The V and J ends lost 2 bases and 5 bases respectively, with 3 bases between them. The CDR3 has 11 amino acids. CDR3 nucleotides: TGTGCCAGCTCACCAGGGGAGACCCAGTACTTC. This codes for CASSPGETQYF.

J is TRBJ2-2 and V is TRBV5-4; D is ambiguous. The germline V gene has CDR1 SGHNT and CDR2 YYREEE (reference sequence). The CDR3 spans 13 residues. The V and J ends lost 7 bases and 5 bases respectively, with 12 bases between them. CDR3 in amino acids: CASGPMETGELFF. CDR3 nucleotides: TGTGCCAGCGGCCCCATGGAAACCGGGGAGCTGTTTTTT. Full variable domain (outside the CDR3, taken from reference TRBV5-4 and TRBJ2-2): ETGVTQSPTHLIKTRGQQVTLRCSSQSGHNTVSWYQQALGQGPQFIFQYYREEENGRGNFPPRFSGLQFPNYSSELNVNALELDDSALYLCASGPMETGELFFGEGSRLTVL.

This chain uses TRBV29-1 with TRBJ2-5; a possible D gene is TRBD2 (7 bases). V lost 0 bases to trimming and J lost 5 bases, with 19 bases between them. The V gene's germline CDR1 is SQVTM and CDR2 ANQGSEA. This CDR3 is 16 amino acids long. The DNA of the CDR3 is TGCAGCGTTGAAGATGTACAGGGAGGGACGACGGAGACCCAGTACTTC. Encoded protein: CSVEDVQGGTTETQYF. The full variable domain, its missing parts supplied by reference TRBV29-1 and TRBJ2-5, is SAVISQKPSRDICQRGTSLTIQCQVDSQVTMMFWYRQQPGQSLTLIATANQGSEATYESGFVIDKFPISRPNLTFSTLTVSNMSPEDSSIYLCSVEDVQGGTTETQYFGPGTRLLVL.

V gene TRBV6-2 or TRBV6-3 combines with J gene TRBJ2-2; 8 positions agree with TRBD1. The CDR3 loop spans 16 amino acids. After removal of 6 bases from V and 3 bases from J, the junction contained 9 bases not matched to a gene. CDR1 and CDR2 from the germline V gene are MNHEY and SVGEGT. DNA of the CDR3: TGTGCCAGCAGCCCTGCTGACAGGGGAGACACCGGGGAGCTGTTTTTT. Its protein is CASSPADRGDTGELFF.